A single T cell receptor beta chain is shown here with its context. This specimen belongs to a study of blood T cell repertoires in COVID-19. Using immunoSEQ multiplex PCR, the repertoire was profiled, and TCRdb retains in-frame clones only, with some absent. Seen here are around 290,000 clones, around 88% observed once, and the top ten hold approximately 4.3%. The sample comprised peripheral blood. This TCR was recovered from a middle-aged man with acute or convalescent COVID-19.

The CDR3 reads CASSLAGTTYYEQYF. DNA for the CDR3: TGTGCCAGCAGCTTAGCCGGGACAACCTACTACGAGCAGTACTTC. This chain uses TRBV5-5 with TRBJ2-7, with D perhaps matching TRBD1 (6 bases). Between the trimmed V and J ends, which lost 2 bases and 3 bases, there was a span of 15 bases. The CDR3 totals 15 residues. Per germline, CDR1 SGHKS and CDR2 YYEKEE (reference sequence).